The 25 T cell receptor beta chains given below trace back to one sample, sequenced in a study of blood T cell repertoires in COVID-19. Sequencing was performed with immunoSEQ multiplex PCR; in TCRdb, only in-frame clones are kept and a portion is missing. Among 120,000 or so clones listed, around 90% were seen once. Sample: peripheral blood. All receptors come from a human donor in a cohort sampled during active COVID-19.

The gene calls are TRBV11-2 and TRBJ1-3; D gene uncertain. V dropped 5 bases and J dropped 2 bases, with 13 bases sitting between them. The CDR3 has 15 amino acids. Germline V CDR1 and CDR2: SGHAT, FQNNGV. CDR3 amino acids: CASSRPSNAGNTIYF. The CDR3 bases are TGTGCCAGCAGCCGTCCTAGTAACGCTGGAAACACCATATATTTT.

The chain carries TRBV25-1 and TRBJ1-1; TRBD1 aligns across 9 bases. Unmatched junction bases numbered 6, after V lost 8 bases and J lost 5 bases. This CDR3 has 13 amino acids. The germline CDR1 and CDR2 sequences are MGHDK and SYGVNS. The chain's CDR3 is CASEGQGRTEAFF. CDR3 bases: TGTGCCAGCGAGGGACAGGGAAGGACTGAAGCTTTCTTT.

This rearrangement joins TRBV30 to TRBJ1-1; TRBD1 is a possible D gene (6 bases). The CDR3 contains 14 residues. The germline V gene has CDR1 GTSNPN and CDR2 SVGIG (reference sequence). V lost 5 bases to trimming and J lost 1 base, with 14 bases between them. The CDR3 sequence: CAWFGPRGNTEAFF. In nucleotides, the CDR3 is TGTGCCTGGTTCGGACCCAGGGGGAACACTGAAGCTTTCTTT.

The J gene is TRBJ2-4, the V gene TRBV5-1, with TRBD2 matching over 8 bases. Germline V lookup: CDR1 SGHRS, CDR2 YFSETQ. CDR3 length: 14 residues. With 4 bases clipped from V and 5 bases from J, the junction kept 5 bases outside the gene matches. CDR3 coding DNA: TGCGCCAGCAGCCCGGGGGGGGGCGAAAACATTCAGTACTTC. Protein: CASSPGGGENIQYF.

This chain uses TRBV7-3 with TRBJ1-1, with 9 nucleotides matching TRBD1. The CDR3 consists of 15 residues. Germline trimming cut 5 bases from V and 4 bases from J; bases unmatched to any gene: 8. From germline, CDR1 is SGHTA and CDR2 FQGTGA. CDR3 region: CASSPGGTGTTEAFF. As DNA, the CDR3 is TGTGCCAGCAGCCCGGGCGGGACAGGGACCACTGAAGCTTTCTTT.

V usage is TRBV2 and J usage is TRBJ1-2; D remains ambiguous. CDR1 is SNHLY, CDR2 FYNNEI, per germline. Between the trimmed V and J ends, which lost 4 bases and 13 bases, there was a span of 10 bases. The CDR3 spans 10 residues. CDR3 coding DNA: TGTGCCAGCAGTGCGGTCGAGGCCACCTTC. Encoded protein: CASSAVEATF.

The J gene is TRBJ2-2, the V gene TRBV27, with a possible D match to TRBD1 (6 bases). This CDR3 region has 15 residues. Trimming took 0 bases from V and 2 from J, leaving 7 bases between them. The germline gives CDR1 MNHEY, CDR2 SMNVEV (reference sequence). As DNA, the CDR3 is TGTGCCAGCAGTTTATCGGACAGAAACACCGGGGAGCTGTTTTTT. It is translated as CASSLSDRNTGELFF.

V gene TRBV28 combines with J gene TRBJ2-5; D is ambiguous. This CDR3 region has 13 residues. V lost 2 bases and J lost 4, with 8 bases in between. CDR1 MDHEN and CDR2 SYDVKM come from the germline V gene. This chain's CDR3 is CASSLVAGETQYF. The CDR3 DNA reads TGTGCCAGCAGTTTAGTGGCAGGAGAGACCCAGTACTTC.

The chain combines TRBV25-1 with TRBJ2-3; 10 bases map to TRBD2. Germline loops: CDR1 MGHDK, CDR2 SYGVNS. V was clipped by 3 bases and J by 3 bases; unmatched bases: 6. The length of the CDR3 is 16 residues. Here the CDR3 DNA reads TGTGCCAGCAGTGATCCGAGCGGGAGGGCAACAGATACGCAGTATTTT. Its translation is CASSDPSGRATDTQYF.

This chain connects TRBV19 to TRBJ2-4, with TRBD2 as a possible D gene (5 bases). The CDR3 has 13 residues. Germline V CDR1 and CDR2: LNHDA, SQIVND (reference sequence). Trimming removed 1 base at V and 5 bases at J, with 6 bases between. Here the CDR3 DNA reads TGTGCCAGTAGTATAGGGGGAGAAAACATTCAGTACTTC. It is translated as CASSIGGENIQYF.

The gene calls are TRBV7-9 and TRBJ1-5, with 8 bases fitting TRBD1. Trimming took 5 bases from V and 6 from J; bases not matched to a gene: 15. The V gene's germline CDR1 is SEHNR and CDR2 FQNEAQ (reference sequence). CDR3 length: 17 amino acids. The CDR3 region has the DNA TGTGCCAGCAGCGCACAGACAGGGGCAGGAGAGGGTCAGCCCCAGCATTTT. This encodes CASSAQTGAGEGQPQHF. Full variable domain (outside the CDR3, taken from reference TRBV7-9 and TRBJ1-5): DTGVSQNPRHKITKRGQNVTFRCDPISEHNRLYWYRQTLGQGPEFLTYFQNEAQLEKSRLLSDRFSAERPKGSFSTLEIQRTEQGDSAMYLCASSAQTGAGEGQPQHFGDGTRLSIL.

The chain uses TRBV7-2 and TRBJ2-5; 9 bases map to TRBD1. J was trimmed by 1 base and V by 5 bases; bases with no gene match: 14. The CDR3 covers 18 residues. Germline V gene sequence: CDR1 SGHTA, CDR2 FQGNSA. The CDR3 bases are TGTGCCAGCAGCCTATTACGGCGGGACAGGGTAATCCAAGAGACCCAGTACTTC. This translates into CASSLLRRDRVIQETQYF.

The chain carries TRBV28 and TRBJ2-7, with D tentatively TRBD1 (5 bases). The V gene lost 4 bases and the J gene lost 2 bases, with 15 bases spanning the gap. Germline CDR1 and CDR2: MDHEN and SYDVKM. This CDR3 contains 15 residues. CDR3 coding DNA: TGTGCCAGCAGTTCCCCGAATTCAGGGCCCTACGAGCAGTACTTC. It specifies CASSSPNSGPYEQYF.

This chain joins TRBV5-1 and TRBJ2-7, with TRBD1 matching over 7 bases. V was clipped by 3 bases and J by 2 bases; unmatched bases: 8. Germline-derived CDR1 and CDR2 are SGHRS and YFSETQ. CDR3 length: 15 residues. The chain's CDR3 is CASSWDSPGAYEQYF. CDR3 in DNA: TGCGCCAGCAGCTGGGACAGCCCGGGCGCCTACGAGCAGTACTTC.

The chain joins TRBV27 to TRBJ2-5; TRBD1 might be the D (6 bases). The CDR3 is 14 amino acids. CDR1 and CDR2 from the germline V gene are MNHEY and SMNVEV (reference sequence). Trimming cost V 6 bases and J 5 bases, with 16 bases left between them. CDR3 in DNA: TGTGCCAGCAGACCTGGGACATTGAGGGAGACCCAGTACTTC. Translation: CASRPGTLRETQYF.

In this sample, this clone turned up a few times. The V and J genes are TRBV6-6 and TRBJ2-1, with 13 bases fitting TRBD2. From germline, CDR1 is MNHNY and CDR2 SVGAGI (reference sequence). With V trimmed by 7 bases and J by 2 bases, 2 bases remained unmatched. The length of the CDR3 is 15 residues. This chain's CDR3 is CASTGTSGAYNEQFF. CDR3 DNA: TGTGCCAGCACCGGGACTAGCGGGGCCTACAATGAGCAGTTCTTC.

This chain links TRBV19 with TRBJ1-2, with 10 bases lining up with TRBD1. Germline assignment: CDR1 LNHDA and CDR2 SQIVND (reference sequence). Trimming at V came to 7 bases and at J to 5 bases, leaving 7 bases not matched to a gene. This CDR3 is built from 14 residues. Written as DNA, the CDR3 is TGTGCCAGTAATAACCCGGGACAGGGGTATGGCTACACCTTC. It specifies CASNNPGQGYGYTF.

This clone has just a few counts. An end of the junction does not agree with germline; a read error may underlie this. V and J are TRBV19 and TRBJ1-1; perhaps TRBD1 as D (5 bases). The CDR3 length is 15 residues. The germline gives CDR1 LNHDA, CDR2 SQIVND (reference sequence). The CDR3 spells CATSMPGGGFPEAFF. CDR3 nucleotides: TGTGCCACTAGTATGCCGGGTGGGGGGTTCCCTGAAGCTTTCTTT.

The genes are TRBV28 and TRBJ1-4, with 10 bases that match TRBD1. Per germline, CDR1 MDHEN and CDR2 SYDVKM. The CDR3 has 15 amino acids. J was trimmed by 5 bases and V by 8 bases; bases with no gene match: 8. CDR3 coding DNA: TGTGCCAGCCGGGACAGGGGTTTAAGAAATGAAAAACTGTTTTTT. Protein product: CASRDRGLRNEKLFF.

The chain carries TRBV24-1 and TRBJ1-2; D not certain. The CDR3 runs to 16 residues. Trimming left V 1 base short and J 2 bases short, with 13 bases between. From germline, CDR1 is KGHDR and CDR2 SFDVKD. In nucleotides, the CDR3 is TGTGCCACCAGTGATTTTGGTCGCGGCGGAAACTATGGCTACACCTTC. The encoded protein is CATSDFGRGGNYGYTF.

The V call is TRBV2, the J call TRBJ2-1, with TRBD1 matching over 8 bases. This CDR3 is 14 amino acids long. Germline CDR1 is SNHLY and CDR2 is FYNNEI. J was trimmed by 8 bases and V by 5 bases; bases with no gene match: 8. This CDR3 reads CASSLRTGWDEQFF. The CDR3 DNA reads as TGTGCCAGCAGTCTAAGGACAGGGTGGGATGAGCAGTTCTTC.

This clone appeared once. V is TRBV10-3 and J is TRBJ2-1; the match to TRBD2 covers 7 bases. In germline, CDR1 is ENHRY, CDR2 SYGVKD. The CDR3 is made up of 14 amino acids. After removal of 2 bases from V and 7 bases from J, the junction contained 5 bases not matched to a gene. The CDR3, as DNA: TGTGCCATCAGTGAGGGCGGGAGTCATAATGAGCAGTTCTTC. Protein sequence: CAISEGGSHNEQFF.

The chain employs TRBV3-1 (or the pseudogene TRBV3-2) and TRBJ2-7; D is ambiguous. The V end was cut by 5 bases, the J end by 5 bases, with 10 bases between. This CDR3 has 12 amino acids. The germline V gene has CDR1 LGHDT and CDR2 YNNKEL (reference sequence). CDR3 region: CASSADPNEQYF. In DNA form, the CDR3 reads TGTGCCAGCAGCGCGGATCCCAACGAGCAGTACTTC.

CDR3 region: CATSERTSNKPQHF. CDR3 sequence (DNA): TGTGCCACCAGTGAACGTACCAGTAATAAGCCCCAGCATTTT. The chain employs TRBV24-1 and TRBJ1-5; no clear D. The length of the CDR3 is 14 residues. Trimming left V 4 bases short and J 8 bases short, with 14 bases between. Germline CDR1 KGHDR, CDR2 SFDVKD.

The rearrangement joins TRBV3-1 (or the pseudogene TRBV3-2) to TRBJ1-1; the match to TRBD1 covers 7 bases. Trimming removed 5 bases from V and 8 bases from J; junction bases left unmatched: 2. Germline V lookup: CDR1 LGHDT, CDR2 YNNKEL (reference sequence). This CDR3 has 11 amino acids. The CDR3 loop is CASSWDREAFF. The CDR3 DNA reads TGTGCCAGCAGCTGGGACAGAGAAGCTTTCTTT.